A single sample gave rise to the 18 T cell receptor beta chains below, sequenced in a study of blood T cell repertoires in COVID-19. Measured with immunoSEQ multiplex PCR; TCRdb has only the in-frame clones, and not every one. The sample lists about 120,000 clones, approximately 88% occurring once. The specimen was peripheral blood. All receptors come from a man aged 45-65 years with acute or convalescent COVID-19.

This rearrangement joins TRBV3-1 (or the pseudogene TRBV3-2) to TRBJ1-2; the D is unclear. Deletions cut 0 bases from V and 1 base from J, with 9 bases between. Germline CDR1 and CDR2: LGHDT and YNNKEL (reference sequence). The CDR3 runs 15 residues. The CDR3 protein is CASSQDRGFNYGYTF. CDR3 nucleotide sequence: TGTGCCAGCAGCCAAGATCGGGGATTTAACTATGGCTACACCTTC.

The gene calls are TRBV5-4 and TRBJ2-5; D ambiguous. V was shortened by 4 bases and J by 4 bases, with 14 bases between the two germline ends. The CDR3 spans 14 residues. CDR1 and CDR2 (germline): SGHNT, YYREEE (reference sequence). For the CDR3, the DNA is TGTGCCAGCAGCGATGGTGCAGGTACAGAGACCCAGTACTTC. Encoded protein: CASSDGAGTETQYF. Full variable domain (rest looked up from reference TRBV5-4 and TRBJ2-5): ETGVTQSPTHLIKTRGQQVTLRCSSQSGHNTVSWYQQALGQGPQFIFQYYREEENGRGNFPPRFSGLQFPNYSSELNVNALELDDSALYLCASSDGAGTETQYFGPGTRLLVL.

The CDR3 sequence: CASSPAGTATNYGYTF. The CDR3 coding sequence is TGTGCCAGCAGCCCAGCCGGGACAGCAACTAACTATGGCTACACCTTC. The V and J genes are TRBV11-2 and TRBJ1-2; 7 bases fit TRBD1. Germline assignment: CDR1 SGHAT and CDR2 FQNNGV. Trimming took 5 bases from V and 0 from J; bases not matched to a gene: 9. The CDR3 is 16 residues long.

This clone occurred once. The CDR3 DNA sequence: TGTGCCAGCTCTCCGGGACAGGGGGCTACTGATGAGCAGTTCTTC. Translating it yields CASSPGQGATDEQFF. The V and J genes are TRBV18 and TRBJ2-1; 12 nucleotides line up with TRBD1. Germline V gene lookup returns CDR1 KGHSH and CDR2 LQKENI. The V segment lost 6 bases and the J segment 8 bases; nucleotides outside the gene matches: 8. This CDR3 contains 15 residues.

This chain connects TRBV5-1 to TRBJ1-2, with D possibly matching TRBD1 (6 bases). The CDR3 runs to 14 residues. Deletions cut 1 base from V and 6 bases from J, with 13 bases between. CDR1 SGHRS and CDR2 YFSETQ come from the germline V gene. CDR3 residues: CASSLREQGDGYTF. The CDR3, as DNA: TGCGCCAGCAGCTTGAGGGAACAGGGCGATGGCTACACCTTC.

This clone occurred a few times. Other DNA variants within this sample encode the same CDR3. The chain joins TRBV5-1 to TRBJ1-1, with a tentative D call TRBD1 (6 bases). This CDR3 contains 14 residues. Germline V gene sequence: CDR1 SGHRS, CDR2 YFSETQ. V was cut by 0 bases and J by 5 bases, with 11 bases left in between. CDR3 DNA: TGCGCCAGCAGCTTGGAACAGGGCCGTACTGAAGCTTTCTTT. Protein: CASSLEQGRTEAFF.

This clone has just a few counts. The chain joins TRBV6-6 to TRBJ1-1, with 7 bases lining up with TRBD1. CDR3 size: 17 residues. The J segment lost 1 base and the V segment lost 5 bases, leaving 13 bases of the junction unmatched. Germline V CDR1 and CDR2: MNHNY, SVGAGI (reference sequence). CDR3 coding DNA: TGTGCCAGCAGTCGAGGGGGCACCCTTAGGTCGAACACTGAAGCTTTCTTT. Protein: CASSRGGTLRSNTEAFF.

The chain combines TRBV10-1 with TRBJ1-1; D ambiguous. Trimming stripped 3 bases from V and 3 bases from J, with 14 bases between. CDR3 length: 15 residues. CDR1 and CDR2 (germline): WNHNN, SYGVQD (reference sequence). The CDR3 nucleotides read TGCGCCAGCAGTGAACGGAGGCGCGGAGACACTGAAGCTTTCTTT. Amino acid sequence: CASSERRRGDTEAFF.

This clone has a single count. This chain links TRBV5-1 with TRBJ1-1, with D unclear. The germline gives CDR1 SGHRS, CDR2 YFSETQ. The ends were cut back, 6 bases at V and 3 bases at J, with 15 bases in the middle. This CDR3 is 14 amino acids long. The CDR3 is CASTPARRDTEAFF. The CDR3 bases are TGCGCCAGCACCCCCGCCCGGAGGGACACTGAAGCTTTCTTT.

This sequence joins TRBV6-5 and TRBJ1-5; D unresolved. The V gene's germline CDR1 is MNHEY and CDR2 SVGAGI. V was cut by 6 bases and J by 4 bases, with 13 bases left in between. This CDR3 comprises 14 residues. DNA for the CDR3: TGTGCCAGCAGCCCCGGGAACCTAAATCAGCCCCAGCATTTT. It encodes CASSPGNLNQPQHF.

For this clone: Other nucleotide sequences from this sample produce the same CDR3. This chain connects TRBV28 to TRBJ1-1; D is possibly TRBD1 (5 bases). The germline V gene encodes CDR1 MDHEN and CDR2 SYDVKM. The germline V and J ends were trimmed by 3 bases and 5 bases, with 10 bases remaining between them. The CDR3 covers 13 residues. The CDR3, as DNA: TGTGCCAGCAGTTTCCAGGGAAGGACTGAAGCTTTCTTT. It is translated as CASSFQGRTEAFF. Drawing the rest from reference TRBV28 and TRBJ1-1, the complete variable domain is DVKVTQSSRYLVKRTGEKVFLECVQDMDHENMFWYRQDPGLGLRLIYFSYDVKMKEKGDIPEGYSVSREKKERFSLILESASTNQTSMYLCASSFQGRTEAFFGQGTRLTVV.

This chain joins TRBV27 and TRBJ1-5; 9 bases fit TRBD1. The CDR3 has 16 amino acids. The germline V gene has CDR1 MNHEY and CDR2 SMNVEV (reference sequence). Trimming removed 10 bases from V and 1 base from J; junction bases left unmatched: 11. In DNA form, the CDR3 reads TGTGCCACCGCTCCGGGACAGGGTTCGAGCAATCAGCCCCAGCATTTT. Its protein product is CATAPGQGSSNQPQHF.

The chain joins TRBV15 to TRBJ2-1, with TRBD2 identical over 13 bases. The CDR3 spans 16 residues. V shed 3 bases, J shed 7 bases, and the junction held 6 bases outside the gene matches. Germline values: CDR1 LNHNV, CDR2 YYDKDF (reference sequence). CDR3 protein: CATSRGWTSGSNEQFF. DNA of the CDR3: TGTGCCACCAGCAGGGGATGGACTAGCGGGAGTAATGAGCAGTTCTTC.

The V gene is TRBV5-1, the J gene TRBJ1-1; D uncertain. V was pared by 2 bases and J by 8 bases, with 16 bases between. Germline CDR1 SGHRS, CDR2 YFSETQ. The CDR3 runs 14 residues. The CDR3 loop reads CASSFGPLPAEAFF. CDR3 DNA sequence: TGCGCCAGCAGCTTCGGTCCCCTTCCCGCCGAAGCTTTCTTT.

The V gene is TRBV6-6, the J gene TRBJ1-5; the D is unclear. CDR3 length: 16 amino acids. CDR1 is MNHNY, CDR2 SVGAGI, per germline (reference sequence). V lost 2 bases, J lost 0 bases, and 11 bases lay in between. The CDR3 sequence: CASSYAADFSNQPQHF. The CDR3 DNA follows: TGTGCCAGCAGTTACGCGGCCGACTTTAGCAATCAGCCCCAGCATTTT.

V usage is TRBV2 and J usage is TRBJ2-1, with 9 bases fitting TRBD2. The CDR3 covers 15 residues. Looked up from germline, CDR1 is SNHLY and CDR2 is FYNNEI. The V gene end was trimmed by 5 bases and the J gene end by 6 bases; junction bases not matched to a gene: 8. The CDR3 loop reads CASSKGLASINEQFF. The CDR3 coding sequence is TGTGCCAGCAGTAAAGGACTAGCGAGCATCAATGAGCAGTTCTTC. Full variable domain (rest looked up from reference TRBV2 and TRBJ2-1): EPEVTQTPSHQVTQMGQEVILRCVPISNHLYFYWYRQILGQKVEFLVSFYNNEISEKSEIFDDQFSVERPDGSNFTLKIRSTKLEDSAMYFCASSKGLASINEQFFGPGTRLTVL.

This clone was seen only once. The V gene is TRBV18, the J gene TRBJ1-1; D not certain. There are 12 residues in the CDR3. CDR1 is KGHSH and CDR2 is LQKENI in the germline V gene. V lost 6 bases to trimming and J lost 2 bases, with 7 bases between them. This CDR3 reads CASSQINTEAFF. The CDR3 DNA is TGTGCCAGCTCCCAAATTAACACTGAAGCTTTCTTT.

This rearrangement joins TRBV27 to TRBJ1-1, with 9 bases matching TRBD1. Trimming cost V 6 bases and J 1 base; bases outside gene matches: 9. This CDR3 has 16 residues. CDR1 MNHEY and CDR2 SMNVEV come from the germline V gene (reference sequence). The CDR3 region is CASRVSLGQGNTEAFF. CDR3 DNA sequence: TGTGCCAGCAGAGTCTCGTTGGGACAGGGGAACACTGAAGCTTTCTTT.